This TCR beta chain was identified in a study of response to subunit inactivated influenza vaccine. General study results and limits: New T cells are recruited in small numbers by each seasonal influenza vaccination, according to the authors' suggestion.

A remark on this clonotype: What it binds is unknown.

From the RT-PCR reads, TCRdb called clonotypes with MiXCR, one entry per CDR3 protein. The sample shows about 570,000 distinct CDR3 sequences, about 11% of them seen only once. Sequencing used PBMCs from blood, obtained on the day of vaccination. The sequence came from a middle-aged man who received an inactivated influenza vaccine.

The chain's CDR3 is CASSPGGGERADTQYF. The DNA for the CDR3 is TGTGCCAGCAGCCCCGGGGGTGGGGAGCGGGCAGATACGCAGTATTTT. The chain uses TRBV9 and TRBJ2-3, with a tentative D call TRBD2 (6 bases). CDR3 length: 16 residues. CDR1 and CDR2 (germline): SGDLS, YYNGEE. The V and J ends lost 4 bases and 4 bases respectively, with 19 bases between them.